This TCR beta chain appears in the sequencing data of a study of graft-versus-host responses after intestinal transplantation. The study's findings and limits: Graft-donor T cell macrochimerism in patients accompanied high graft-versus-host to host-versus-graft clonal ratios in allografts.

Comment on this clone: Its matching antigen is unknown.

Only in-frame clones appear in the TCRdb table, and some are missing; sequencing was by immunoSEQ multiplex PCR. The sample lists about 37,000 clones; about nine tenths were seen once. Processing was applied to graft tissue in order to liberate intraepithelial and lamina propria lymphocytes. The TCR comes from a human patient who received an intestinal transplant, so some T cells may come from the graft donor. Sequences were derived from ileum tissue, sampled around 190 days after intestinal transplant.

DNA for the CDR3: TGTGCCAGCAGCTTGAGGAGAAACTATGGCTACACCTTC. Protein sequence: CASSLRRNYGYTF. This chain joins TRBV7-2 and TRBJ1-2; D is uncertain. Germline-derived CDR1 and CDR2 are SGHTA and FQGNSA. The CDR3 spans 13 residues. V was clipped by 3 bases and J by 2 bases, with 7 bases between them.